These T cell receptor beta chains were read from a single sample in a study of CD8+CD57+ T cells in acquired aplastic anemia. TCRdb passed the reads through MiXCR, listing each CDR3 protein once. This table holds hundreds of thousands of distinct CDR3 sequences, 56% found once. The sample comprised sorted CD4+, CD8+, or CD8+CD57+ T cells (not recorded which) from PBMCs. The receptors here all came from a human donor with severe aplastic anemia or a healthy control (not recorded which). Each CDR3 is given with its conserved first and last residue. The order of the fields is clone size, D gene, V gene, J gene, CDR3 DNA, CDR3 protein. A D gene is named only where the DNA matches it firmly. Size tells how often a clone was seen (once, few, many) or the class of an expanded clone, and some rows leave it out.

.,TRBD1,TRBV20-1,TRBJ2-7,TGCAGTGCCAACCCCAGGGGGCCCTACGAGCAGTACTTC,CSANPRGPYEQYF
few,.,TRBV9,TRBJ2-7,TGTGCCAGCAGCGTAGGGGCCAGTTCCTACGAGCAGTACTTC,CASSVGASSYEQYF
.,TRBD2,TRBV7-2,TRBJ2-7,TGTGCCAGCACCCCCAGCGGGAGGGCCCGCGAGCAGTACTTC,CASTPSGRAREQYF
.,TRBD1,TRBV20-1,TRBJ2-1,TGCAGTGCTACTCGGGACAGGGGGAATGAGCAGTTCTTC,CSATRDRGNEQFF
many,.,TRBV9,TRBJ2-6,TGTGCCAGCAGCGCCAGGGGTCTCGAGGCCAACGTCCTGACTTTC,CASSARGLEANVLTF
.,TRBD1,TRBV7-2,TRBJ1-5,TGTGCCAGCAGCGGCAACAGGGGTTCTAGCAATCAGCCCCAGCATTTT,CASSGNRGSSNQPQHF
.,TRBD1,TRBV2,TRBJ2-7,TGTGCCAGCAGTGAAGCACAGGGGGCCTACGAGCAGTACTTC,CASSEAQGAYEQYF
many,TRBD2,TRBV6-5,TRBJ2-1,TGTGCCAGCAGCCCCGGGACTAGCGGGTGGAACAATGAGCAGTTCTTC,CASSPGTSGWNNEQFF
many,.,TRBV5-6,TRBJ1-2,TGTGCCAGCAGCGCATACCGGGGCTACACCTTC,CASSAYRGYTF
.,.,TRBV5-1,TRBJ2-7,TGCGCCAGCAGCTTTATTAGCGGCTCCTACGAGCAGTACTTC,CASSFISGSYEQYF
many,.,TRBV2,TRBJ1-5,TGTGCCAGCACCCTCGGTCGGAGCCGTAATCAGCCCCAGCATTTT,CASTLGRSRNQPQHF
many,TRBD1,TRBV20-1,TRBJ2-2,TGCAGTGCTAGTCAGGGACAGGGGAGCACCGGGGAGCTGTTTTTT,CSASQGQGSTGELFF
.,TRBD1,TRBV5-1,TRBJ1-6,TGCGCCAGCAGCTTGGATCTGGCAGGGGGAAGTTCACCCCTCCACTTT,CASSLDLAGGSSPLHF
many,.,TRBV12-3/TRBV12-4,TRBJ1-4,TGTGCCAGCAGGCCCGACAGTCGTCGGGAAAAACTGTTTTTT,CASRPDSRREKLFF